This T cell receptor (beta chain) was identified during a study of T cells in Graves' hyperthyroidism and ophthalmopathy. This clonotype was detected ten times or more. TCR beta CDR3 region amplification was performed from RNA transcripts. With the HTBI primer set, the TCR CDR3 went through a first round of RT-PCR. TCRdb reanalysed the multiplex PCR reads using MiXCR and keeps one entry per CDR3 protein. This repertoire shows a few hundred thousand distinct CDR3 sequences, about a sixth found once; its top ten account for less than 3.5%. Looked up from germline, CDR1 is LGHNT and CDR2 is FRNRAP. The CDR3 runs 14 residues. V lost 5 bases, J lost 6 bases, and 5 bases stayed unmatched.

This clonotype originated in a woman aged 35 to 49 with Graves' ophthalmopathy. Sequencing used blood. The V call is TRBV12-5, the J call TRBJ2-1; 9 nucleotides agree with TRBD1. The CDR3 nucleotides are TGTGCTAGTGGTCCCGGACAGGGGCCCAATGAGCAGTTCTTC. This gives the protein CASGPGQGPNEQFF.